What follows are 29 T cell receptor beta chains derived from one specimen sequenced in a study of blood T cell repertoires in COVID-19. TCRdb's table, derived via immunoSEQ multiplex PCR, lists solely in-frame clones and lacks some. The sample lists 180,000 or so clones; approximately 88% were seen once. The sequenced sample was PBMCs or T cells enriched from blood (not recorded which). These receptors originate from a woman in her sixties or seventies who had recovered from COVID-19.

The gene calls are TRBV7-8 and TRBJ1-1; 10 bases line up with TRBD1. V trimming: 5 bases; J trimming: 4 bases; junction bases outside the gene matches: 7. The V gene's germline CDR1 is SGHVS and CDR2 FQNEAQ. The CDR3 loop spans 15 amino acids. The CDR3 spells CASSRDRGLATEAFF. For the CDR3, the DNA is TGTGCCAGCAGCCGAGACAGGGGGCTGGCCACTGAAGCTTTCTTT.

The CDR3 region is CAFHQGTGGDEKLFF. The DNA of the CDR3 is TGTGCCTTCCACCAGGGGACAGGGGGAGATGAAAAACTGTTTTTT. The V gene is TRBV30, the J gene TRBJ1-4; 11 bases are shared with TRBD1. Trimming at V came to 7 bases and at J to 6 bases, leaving 10 bases not matched to a gene. This CDR3 region has 15 residues. Per germline, CDR1 GTSNPN and CDR2 SVGIG (reference sequence).

The J gene is TRBJ2-3, the V gene TRBV9; 10 bases align to TRBD1. Germline-derived CDR1 and CDR2 are SGDLS and YYNGEE. V was pared by 7 bases and J by 3 bases, with 2 bases of the junction left unmatched. The CDR3 is 13 amino acids. The CDR3 reads CASRDRGTDTQYF. CDR3 nucleotides: TGTGCCAGCCGGGACAGGGGAACAGATACGCAGTATTTT.

The V call is TRBV5-1, the J call TRBJ2-2; 8 positions match TRBD1. The CDR3 is 15 residues long. V trimming: 2 bases; J trimming: 4 bases; junction bases outside the gene matches: 4. The germline V gene has CDR1 SGHRS and CDR2 YFSETQ. The CDR3 bases are TGCGCCAGCAGCTTCCGGACAGGGTCCACCGGGGAGCTGTTTTTT. Protein: CASSFRTGSTGELFF. The full variable domain, completed using reference TRBV5-1 and TRBJ2-2, is KAGVTQTPRYLIKTRGQQVTLSCSPISGHRSVSWYQQTPGQGLQFLFEYFSETQRNKGNFPGRFSGRQFSNSRSEMNVSTLELGDSALYLCASSFRTGSTGELFFGEGSRLTVL.

The V gene is TRBV4-2, the J gene TRBJ2-3, with TRBD2 identical over 12 bases. The junction had 7 bases not matched to a gene; V was cut back by 0 bases and J by 0 bases. The CDR3 totals 19 residues. Germline V CDR1 and CDR2: LGHNA, YNFKEQ. CDR3 coding DNA: TGTGCCAGCAGCCAAGATTGGCTAGCGGGGGGGTCTAGCACAGATACGCAGTATTTT. Translated, it gives CASSQDWLAGGSSTDTQYF.

J is TRBJ1-6 and V is TRBV11-2, with D possibly matching TRBD1 (5 bases). The V and J ends lost 0 bases and 9 bases respectively, with 9 bases between them. Looked up from germline, CDR1 is SGHAT and CDR2 is FQNNGV. The CDR3 length is 14 residues. The CDR3 DNA is TGTGCCAGCAGCTTAGACAGGGCGGCTTCACCCCTCCACTTT. Translated, it gives CASSLDRAASPLHF.

This chain links TRBV2 with TRBJ1-1; 8 bases line up with TRBD1. CDR1 and CDR2 (germline): SNHLY, FYNNEI. Trimming cost V 7 bases and J 11 bases; bases outside gene matches: 12. The CDR3 runs to 13 residues. CDR3 in amino acids: CASTGQGGSQAFF. CDR3 bases: TGTGCCAGCACAGGACAGGGAGGGTCCCAGGCTTTCTTT.

The table lists this clone with a few counts. The rearrangement joins TRBV4-2 to TRBJ2-7, with a weak D call TRBD1 (6 bases). With 1 base removed from V and 5 bases from J, the gap between germline ends came to 9 bases. This CDR3 contains 13 residues. Germline V gives CDR1 LGHNA, CDR2 YNFKEQ. The CDR3 reads CASSQVGGHEQYF. CDR3 sequence (DNA): TGTGCCAGCAGCCAAGTTGGGGGCCACGAGCAGTACTTC.

In nucleotides, the CDR3 is TGTGCCAGCAGCTTGCAGTTTAACACTGAAGCTTTCTTT. This sequence encodes CASSLQFNTEAFF. The V call is TRBV7-9, the J call TRBJ1-1; D not certain. V was cut by 3 bases and J by 2 bases, with 7 bases left in between. The CDR3 is 13 amino acids. Germline loops: CDR1 SEHNR, CDR2 FQNEAQ (reference sequence).

The chain has TRBV5-1 and TRBJ2-5; weak D call: TRBD2 (6 bases). The germline CDR1 and CDR2 sequences are SGHRS and YFSETQ. V was trimmed by 0 bases and J by 2 bases, leaving 11 bases between them. This CDR3 region has 15 residues. CDR3 sequence: CASSLVGRRQETQYF. CDR3 nucleotides: TGCGCCAGCAGCTTGGTGGGGAGGAGGCAAGAGACCCAGTACTTC.

The table lists this clone with a few counts. The chain employs TRBV12-2 and TRBJ2-1; the table's D call, TRBD2, was not checked against the DNA. TRBV12-2 is marked as a pseudogene. The length of the CDR3 is 18 residues. The CDR3 nucleotides read TGTGCAAGTCGCTTATGGCCTAGCGGGAGGCCAGGGAGTGATGAGCAGTTCTTC. Amino acids: CASRLWPSGRPGSDEQFF.

This clone was detected many times. V is TRBV28 and J is TRBJ1-6; the D is unclear. V was trimmed by 3 bases and J by 9 bases, leaving 3 bases between them. This CDR3 region has 11 residues. The germline gives CDR1 MDHEN, CDR2 SYDVKM. The CDR3 reads CASSFSSPLHF. For the CDR3, the DNA is TGTGCCAGCAGTTTCTCTTCACCCCTCCACTTT.

This clone occurred a few times. This sequence joins TRBV10-3 and TRBJ2-2; TRBD1 agrees at 7 bases. Losses at the gene ends were 4 bases for V and 3 bases for J; bases not matched to a gene: 14. The germline V gene encodes CDR1 ENHRY and CDR2 SYGVKD. The CDR3 has 18 amino acids. CDR3 amino acids: CAISGERGGILDTGELFF. In DNA form, the CDR3 reads TGTGCCATCAGTGGGGAGAGAGGGGGCATCCTGGACACCGGGGAGCTGTTTTTT.

The gene calls are TRBV28 and TRBJ2-7, with a possible D match to TRBD2 (5 bases). V lost 5 bases and J lost 7, with 12 bases in between. Germline V CDR1 and CDR2: MDHEN, SYDVKM. This CDR3 is built from 12 residues. The CDR3, as DNA: TGTGCCAGCAGTCTGAGGACGGGGGAGCAGTACTTC. Translation gives CASSLRTGEQYF.

With respect to this clone: Other DNA sequences in the same sample also yield this CDR3. The genes are TRBV2 and TRBJ1-6; D unclear. Germline CDR1 reads SNHLY; CDR2 reads FYNNEI. The CDR3 loop spans 14 amino acids. V lost 3 bases and J lost 7, with 10 bases in between. The CDR3 bases are TGTGCCAGCAGTGATTGGACTTCGAATTCACCCCTCCACTTT. As protein: CASSDWTSNSPLHF.

The chain uses TRBV19 and TRBJ2-7, with TRBD1 identical over 10 bases. V trimming: 3 bases; J trimming: 3 bases; junction bases outside the gene matches: 5. This CDR3 is 15 amino acids long. CDR1 and CDR2 from the germline V gene are LNHDA and SQIVND (reference sequence). CDR3 bases: TGTGCCAGTAGTATGGGGGACAGGGGCTACTACGAGCAGTACTTC. This translates into CASSMGDRGYYEQYF. Full variable domain (remainder filled in from reference TRBV19 and TRBJ2-7): DGGITQSPKYLFRKEGQNVTLSCEQNLNHDAMYWYRQDPGQGLRLIYYSQIVNDFQKGDIAEGYSVSREKKESFPLTVTSAQKNPTAFYLCASSMGDRGYYEQYFGPGTRLTVT.

The chain joins TRBV12-3 or TRBV12-4 to TRBJ1-3; maybe TRBD1 (5 bases). This CDR3 is built from 13 residues. V was pared by 4 bases and J by 1 base, with 5 bases between. CDR3 amino acids: CASSSGSGNTIYF. The CDR3 DNA follows: TGTGCCAGCAGTTCAGGGTCTGGAAACACCATATATTTT.

V usage is TRBV5-6 and J usage is TRBJ1-1; no clear D gene. There are 14 residues in the CDR3. V lost 1 base and J 4 bases, leaving 11 bases between the germline ends. The germline gives CDR1 SGHDT, CDR2 YYEEEE. Written as DNA, the CDR3 is TGTGCCAGCAGCTTGACCGGGGTTTTCACTGAAGCTTTCTTT. It codes for CASSLTGVFTEAFF.

The chain couples TRBV2 to TRBJ2-7; a weak D match, TRBD1 (6 bases). The CDR3 sequence is 12 residues long. Germline CDR1 reads SNHLY; CDR2 reads FYNNEI. V gave up 4 bases and J gave up 8 bases, with 12 bases separating them. The CDR3 region is CASSGDRPKQYF. The CDR3, as DNA: TGTGCCAGCAGTGGTGACAGGCCTAAGCAGTACTTC.

This chain uses TRBV11-3 with TRBJ1-1; D not certain. The CDR3 has 13 residues. CDR1 SGHNT and CDR2 YENEEA come from the germline V gene. Deletions cut 1 base from V and 2 bases from J, with 5 bases between. The CDR3 protein is CASSLVPNTEAFF. The CDR3 DNA follows: TGTGCCAGCAGCTTAGTCCCAAACACTGAAGCTTTCTTT.

The chain couples TRBV29-1 to TRBJ2-3, with 8 nucleotides matching TRBD1. This CDR3 contains 15 residues. V shed 8 bases, J shed 0 bases, and the junction held 10 bases outside the gene matches. Germline CDR1 reads SQVTM; CDR2 reads ANQGSEA. CDR3 sequence: CSHSDRGHSTDTQYF. In DNA, the CDR3 is TGCAGCCACAGTGACAGGGGCCACAGCACAGATACGCAGTATTTT.

In this sample, this clone turned up a few times. This chain links TRBV5-1 with TRBJ2-1; TRBD2 agrees at 8 bases. CDR1 SGHRS and CDR2 YFSETQ come from the germline V gene. This CDR3 is built from 15 residues. V dropped 2 bases and J dropped 4; count of bases not matched to a gene: 5. CDR3 loop: CASSFDGRGYNEQFF. The CDR3 nucleotides are TGCGCCAGCAGCTTCGACGGGAGGGGTTACAATGAGCAGTTCTTC. The full variable domain, rest sourced from reference TRBV5-1 and TRBJ2-1, is KAGVTQTPRYLIKTRGQQVTLSCSPISGHRSVSWYQQTPGQGLQFLFEYFSETQRNKGNFPGRFSGRQFSNSRSEMNVSTLELGDSALYLCASSFDGRGYNEQFFGPGTRLTVL.

This chain joins TRBV28 and TRBJ2-1, with D unresolved. Trimming cost V 6 bases and J 7 bases, with 22 bases left between them. CDR3 length: 16 amino acids. Germline values: CDR1 MDHEN, CDR2 SYDVKM. CDR3 sequence (DNA): TGTGCCAGCAGCCGCTGGGTGGATGGTAGCATTAATGAGCAGTTCTTC. It specifies CASSRWVDGSINEQFF.

The chain joins TRBV5-1 to TRBJ2-3; 7 bases are a match to TRBD2. This CDR3 region has 15 residues. V dropped 4 bases and J dropped 0; count of bases not matched to a gene: 5. CDR1 is SGHRS and CDR2 is YFSETQ in the germline V gene. The CDR3 DNA sequence: TGCGCCAGCAGCCGAAGCGGGGCCAGCACAGATACGCAGTATTTT. Its translation: CASSRSGASTDTQYF.

The J gene is TRBJ2-7, the V gene TRBV3-1 (or the pseudogene TRBV3-2); 7 nucleotides match TRBD2. Trimming took 2 bases from V and 3 from J; bases not matched to a gene: 10. The germline V gene encodes CDR1 LGHDT and CDR2 YNNKEL (reference sequence). The CDR3 is made up of 16 amino acids. CDR3 in amino acids: CASSQREAGVLYEQYF. In nucleotides, the CDR3 is TGTGCCAGCAGCCAACGGGAGGCGGGCGTGCTCTACGAGCAGTACTTC.

The chain recombines TRBV7-2 with TRBJ1-3; D is perhaps TRBD1 (5 bases). CDR1 SGHTA and CDR2 FQGNSA come from the germline V gene. V was clipped by 5 bases and J by 2 bases, with 16 bases between them. This CDR3 has 16 residues. The CDR3 nucleotides are TGTGCCAGCAGCCCCGGGTCAGGGCTCCCTGGAAACACCATATATTTT. This codes for CASSPGSGLPGNTIYF.

This chain uses TRBV29-1 with TRBJ2-7; TRBD1 is a possible D gene (5 bases). CDR1 is SQVTM and CDR2 is ANQGSEA in the germline V gene. Trimming took off 0 bases at V and 3 bases at J, with 15 bases between the two ends. This CDR3 contains 15 residues. The CDR3 nucleotides are TGCAGCGTTGAAGATGGGGCAGGGCACGACTACGAGCAGTACTTC. It yields the protein CSVEDGAGHDYEQYF.

The chain employs TRBV30 and TRBJ2-3, with a possible D match to TRBD2 (5 bases). Trimming removed 4 bases from V and 2 bases from J, with 16 bases in between. Germline loops: CDR1 GTSNPN, CDR2 SVGIG (reference sequence). This CDR3 spans 15 amino acids. CDR3 residues: CAWKIRGWDTDTQYF. The DNA for the CDR3 is TGTGCCTGGAAGATTCGGGGATGGGACACAGATACGCAGTATTTT.

V and J are TRBV5-1 and TRBJ1-2; 8 bases map to TRBD1. V was clipped by 0 bases and J by 8 bases; unmatched bases: 9. Germline lookup yields CDR1 SGHRS and CDR2 YFSETQ. The CDR3 is made up of 15 amino acids. The CDR3 region is CASSLAGQGAPGYTF. In DNA, the CDR3 is TGCGCCAGCAGCTTGGCCGGGCAGGGGGCGCCGGGCTACACCTTC.